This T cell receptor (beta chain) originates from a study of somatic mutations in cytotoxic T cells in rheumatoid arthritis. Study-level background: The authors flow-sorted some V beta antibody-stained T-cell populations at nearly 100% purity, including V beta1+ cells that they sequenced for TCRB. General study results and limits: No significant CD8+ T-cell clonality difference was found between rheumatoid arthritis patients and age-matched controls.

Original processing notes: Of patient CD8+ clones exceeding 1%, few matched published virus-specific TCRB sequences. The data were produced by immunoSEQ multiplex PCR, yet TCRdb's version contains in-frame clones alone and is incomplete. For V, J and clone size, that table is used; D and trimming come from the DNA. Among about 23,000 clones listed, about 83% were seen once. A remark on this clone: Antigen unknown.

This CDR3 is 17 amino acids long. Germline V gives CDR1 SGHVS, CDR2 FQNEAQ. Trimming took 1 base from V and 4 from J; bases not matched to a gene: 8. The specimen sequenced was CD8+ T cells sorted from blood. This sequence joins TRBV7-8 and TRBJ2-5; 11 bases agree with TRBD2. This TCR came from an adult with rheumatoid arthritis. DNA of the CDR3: TGTGCCAGCAGCTTAGATTCGCGTAGCGGGGGGGCAGAGACCCAGTACTTC. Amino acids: CASSLDSRSGGAETQYF.